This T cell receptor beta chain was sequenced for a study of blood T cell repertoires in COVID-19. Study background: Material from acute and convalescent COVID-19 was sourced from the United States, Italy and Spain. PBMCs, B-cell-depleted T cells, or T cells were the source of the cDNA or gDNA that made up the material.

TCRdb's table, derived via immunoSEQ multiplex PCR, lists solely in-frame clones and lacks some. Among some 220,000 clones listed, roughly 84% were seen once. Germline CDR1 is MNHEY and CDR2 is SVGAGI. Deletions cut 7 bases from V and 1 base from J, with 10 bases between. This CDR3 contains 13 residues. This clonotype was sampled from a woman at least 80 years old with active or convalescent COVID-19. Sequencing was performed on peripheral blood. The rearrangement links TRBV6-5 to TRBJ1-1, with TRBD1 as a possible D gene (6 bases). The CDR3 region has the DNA TGTGCCAGCAACAAGGACAGGAACACTGAAGCTTTCTTT. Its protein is CASNKDRNTEAFF.